This T cell receptor beta chain was found in a study of identical twins (dated by TCRdb to about 2016). Describing the broader study: TCR alpha and beta repertoires from monozygotic twins, unrelated adults of various ages and cord blood were deep-sequenced to test whether fetal clonotypes persist. To rule out contamination, replicate twin experiments were performed at different times with different library preparation protocols. Overall study outcomes, separate from this receptor: Because the same donors could not be followed over many years, the conclusions depended on cross-sectional statistical analysis. Compared with coincidental sharing between unrelated individuals, out-of-frame TCR alpha sequences shared between twins had an excess of sequences with low generation probability. Zero-insertion analyses could be partly confounded by invariant T cells such as MAIT and iNKT, although diverse VJ usage argued against such confounding for most clonotypes. Recombination models systematically underestimated out-of-frame TCR alpha sharing in monozygotic twins but agreed with sharing between unrelated individuals. A weaker excess of twin sharing was found in beta out-of-frame sequences because the signal-to-noise ratio was lowered by fewer shared sequences. Fewer insertions were carried by abundant cord blood beta clonotypes, a similar but weaker trend appeared in young adult naive repertoires, and no such trend appeared in memory repertoires.

Only healthy Caucasian donors were included. Three pairs of female monozygotic twins, all aged roughly 18 to 30 years, made up the twin cohort. Positive isolation kits from Invitrogen were used to isolate CD4+ and CD8+ T cell populations. Notes on this clonotype: Its cognate antigen has yet to be identified. No base quality information exists; no much larger clone differs at one position.

The library relied on 5' RACE. Sequenced using an Illumina HiSeq 2000. A universal primer binding site was added through template switching, and the final cDNA carried a unique molecular identifier so that TCR cDNA molecules could be counted accurately. Specific primers in the conserved constant-segment region were used to synthesize first-strand cDNA for the TCR alpha and beta chains. Each cDNA library was double barcoded, with a SMART-Mk sample barcode plus Illumina barcodes, to control for contamination. TruSeq adapter sequences along with Illumina sample barcodes were introduced in two successive PCR steps. The Illumina HiSeq platform was used with custom primers to sequence TCR alpha and beta cDNA libraries. Per the authors' processing: MiGEC was used to process raw reads and extract unique molecular identifiers, and MiXCR was used to find CDR3 positions. For each individual, recombination models were inferred using an EM algorithm with the repgenHMM and IGoR tools. The tcR package in R was used for shared clonotype analysis, with sharing normalized by the product of cloneset sizes. To study raw recombination without the effects of thymic and clonal selection, out-of-frame nonproductive sequences were analyzed. TCRdb handled the public reads itself, with Q25 trimming in fastp and clone calling in MiXCR, and kept productive beta chains. Rows are combined by CDR3 protein, so each entry shows the most common genes and DNA. The V and J calls and clone size are TCRdb's, not the authors'. This sample is represented by about 500,000 distinct CDR3 sequences; 13% to 15% of them were singletons. The ten largest clonotypes hold more than 0.8% of the sample.

The germline V gene (reference sequence) yields DFQATT for CDR1 and SNEGSKA for CDR2. From its cysteine to its phenylalanine, the CDR3 spans 15 amino acids. Just CDR3 DNA is preserved here, 45 bases in frame from base 1. The trim is 0 bases for V and 0 bases for J, with a gap of 8 bases between the germline ends. These records were also assigned to another study, of yellow fever vaccine responses in identical twins. The second source states: According to the authors, the vaccine-induced T cell response in identical twins seemed to be partly convergent and partly specific to each individual. In the study, vaccine-responding T cell clones were precisely tracked in identical twins.

The sequenced sample consisted of CD4+ T cells sorted from blood. Recombination linked TRBV20-1 to TRBJ2-2; the D gene cannot be named for sure. The source is a woman younger than 35 in good health. The DNA reads TGCAGTGCTAGAGATCCGAAACCGAACACCGGGGAGCTGTTTTTT. This is translated as CSARDPKPNTGELFF.